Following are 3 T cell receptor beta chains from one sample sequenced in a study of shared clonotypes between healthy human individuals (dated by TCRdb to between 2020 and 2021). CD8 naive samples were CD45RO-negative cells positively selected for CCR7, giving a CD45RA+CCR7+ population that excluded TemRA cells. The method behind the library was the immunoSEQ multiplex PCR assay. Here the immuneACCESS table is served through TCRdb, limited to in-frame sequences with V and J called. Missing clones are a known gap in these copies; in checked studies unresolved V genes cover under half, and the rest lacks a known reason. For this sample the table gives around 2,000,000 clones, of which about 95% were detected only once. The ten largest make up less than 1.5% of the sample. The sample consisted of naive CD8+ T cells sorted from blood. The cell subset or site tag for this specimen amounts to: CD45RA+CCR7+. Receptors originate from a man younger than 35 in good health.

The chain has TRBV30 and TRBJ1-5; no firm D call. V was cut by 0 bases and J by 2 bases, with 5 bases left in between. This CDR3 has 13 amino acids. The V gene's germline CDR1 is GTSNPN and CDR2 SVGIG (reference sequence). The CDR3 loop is CAWSVTGNQPQHF. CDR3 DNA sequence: TGTGCCTGGAGTGTAACGGGCAATCAGCCCCAGCATTTT. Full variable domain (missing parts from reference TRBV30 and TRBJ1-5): SQTIHQWPATLVQPVGSPLSLECTVEGTSNPNLYWYRQAAGRGLQLLFYSVGIGQISSEVPQNLSASRPQDRQFILSSKKLLLSDSGFYLCAWSVTGNQPQHFGDGTRLSIL.

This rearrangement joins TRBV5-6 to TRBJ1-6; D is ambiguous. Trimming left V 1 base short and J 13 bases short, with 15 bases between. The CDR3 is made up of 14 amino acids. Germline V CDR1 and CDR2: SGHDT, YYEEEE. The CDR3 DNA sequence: TGTGCCAGCAGCTTGTGGGGTTCCGCCCTCCCCCTCCACTTT. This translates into CASSLWGSALPLHF.

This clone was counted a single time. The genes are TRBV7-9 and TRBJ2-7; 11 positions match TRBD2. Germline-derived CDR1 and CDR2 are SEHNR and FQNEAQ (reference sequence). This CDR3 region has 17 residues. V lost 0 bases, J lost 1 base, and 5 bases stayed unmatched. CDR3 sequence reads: CASSLASGRAGSYEQYF. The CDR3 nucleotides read TGTGCCAGCAGCTTAGCTAGCGGGAGGGCCGGTTCCTACGAGCAGTACTTC. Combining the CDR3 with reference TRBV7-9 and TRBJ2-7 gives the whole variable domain DTGVSQNPRHKITKRGQNVTFRCDPISEHNRLYWYRQTLGQGPEFLTYFQNEAQLEKSRLLSDRFSAERPKGSFSTLEIQRTEQGDSAMYLCASSLASGRAGSYEQYFGPGTRLTVT.